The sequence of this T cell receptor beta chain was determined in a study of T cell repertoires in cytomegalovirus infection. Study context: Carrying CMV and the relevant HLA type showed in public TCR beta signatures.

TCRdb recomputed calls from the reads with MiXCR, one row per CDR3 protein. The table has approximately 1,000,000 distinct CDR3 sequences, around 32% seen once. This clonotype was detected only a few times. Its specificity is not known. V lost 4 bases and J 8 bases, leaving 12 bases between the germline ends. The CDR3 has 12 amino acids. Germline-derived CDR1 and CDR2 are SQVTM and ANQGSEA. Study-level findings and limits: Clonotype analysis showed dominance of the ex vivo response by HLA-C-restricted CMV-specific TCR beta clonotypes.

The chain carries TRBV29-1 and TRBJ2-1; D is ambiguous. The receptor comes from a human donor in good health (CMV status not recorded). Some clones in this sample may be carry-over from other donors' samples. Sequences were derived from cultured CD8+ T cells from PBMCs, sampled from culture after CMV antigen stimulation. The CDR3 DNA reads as TGCAGCGTTGGCGTCAGCTTCCATGAGCAGTTCTTC. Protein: CSVGVSFHEQFF.